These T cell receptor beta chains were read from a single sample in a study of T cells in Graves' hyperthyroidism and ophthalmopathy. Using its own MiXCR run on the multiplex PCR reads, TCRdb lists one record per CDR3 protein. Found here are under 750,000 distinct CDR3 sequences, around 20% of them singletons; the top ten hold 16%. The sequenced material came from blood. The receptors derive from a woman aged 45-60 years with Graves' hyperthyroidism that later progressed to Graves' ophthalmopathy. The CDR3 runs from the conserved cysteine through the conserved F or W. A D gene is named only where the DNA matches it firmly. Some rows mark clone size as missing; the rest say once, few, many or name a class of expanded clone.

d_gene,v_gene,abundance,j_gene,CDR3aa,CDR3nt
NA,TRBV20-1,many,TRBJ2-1,CSARGPTYNEQFF,TGCAGTGCTCGTGGACCTACGTACAATGAGCAGTTCTTC
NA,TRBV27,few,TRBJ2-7,CASSLSPMGQGVSYEQYF,TGTGCCAGCAGTTTATCCCCCATGGGGCAGGGTGTATCCTACGAGCAGTACTTC
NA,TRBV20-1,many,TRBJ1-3,CSASRGNSGNTIYF,TGCAGTGCTAGTAGGGGAAACTCTGGAAACACCATATATTTT
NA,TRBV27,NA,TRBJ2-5,CASSPGPGGEAQYF,TGTGCCAGCAGTCCCGGCCCTGGCGGGGAGGCCCAGTACTTC
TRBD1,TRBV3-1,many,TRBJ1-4,CASSLRQGVNEKLFF,TGTGCCAGCAGCCTAAGACAGGGAGTAAATGAAAAACTGTTTTTT
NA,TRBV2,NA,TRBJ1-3,CASTIMDRSSGNTIYF,TGTGCCAGCACTATAATGGACCGCTCGTCTGGAAACACCATATATTTT
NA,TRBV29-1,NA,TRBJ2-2,CSAQRQNTGELFF,TGCAGCGCCCAGCGACAGAACACCGGGGAGCTGTTTTTT
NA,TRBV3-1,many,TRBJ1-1,CASSQDARSRAFF,TGTGCCAGCAGCCAAGATGCGCGCAGCCGCGCTTTCTTT
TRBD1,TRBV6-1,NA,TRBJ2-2,CASIRTGGGTGELFF,TGTGCCAGCATTCGGACAGGGGGCGGGACCGGGGAGCTGTTTTTT
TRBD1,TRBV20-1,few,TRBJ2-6,CSARAPGTGGFTGANVLTF,TGCAGTGCTAGAGCCCCCGGGACAGGGGGCTTTACTGGGGCCAACGTCCTGACTTTC
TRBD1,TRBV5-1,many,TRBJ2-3,CASSWTGTGGTDTQYF,TGCGCCAGCAGTTGGACCGGGACAGGGGGGACAGATACGCAGTATTTT
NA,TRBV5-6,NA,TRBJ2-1,CASSPLGGLYNEQFF,TGTGCCAGCAGCCCCCTGGGGGGGCTCTACAATGAGCAGTTCTTC
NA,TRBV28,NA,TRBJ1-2,CASSSTGPNYGYTF,TGTGCCAGCAGCAGTACCGGGCCTAACTATGGCTACACCTTC
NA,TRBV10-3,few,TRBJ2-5,CAIAYRVGETQYF,TGTGCCATCGCTTACAGGGTTGGAGAGACCCAGTACTTC
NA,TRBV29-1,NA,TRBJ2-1,CSLSYKPYNEQFF,TGCAGCTTATCGTATAAGCCCTACAATGAGCAGTTCTTC
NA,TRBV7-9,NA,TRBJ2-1,CASSAGFGNEQFF,TGTGCCAGCAGCGCAGGTTTCGGCAATGAGCAGTTCTTC
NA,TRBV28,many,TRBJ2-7,CASRPGAGVQYF,TGTGCCAGCAGACCGGGGGCCGGAGTGCAGTACTTC
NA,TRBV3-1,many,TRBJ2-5,CASSQFAVETQYF,TGTGCCAGCAGCCAATTCGCGGTGGAGACCCAGTACTTC
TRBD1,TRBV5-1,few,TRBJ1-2,CASSHREGQGNYGYTF,TGCGCCAGCAGCCACCGAGAAGGACAGGGAAACTATGGCTACACCTTC
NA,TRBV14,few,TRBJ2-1,CASSQDPGISSYNEQFF,TGTGCCAGCAGCCAAGATCCAGGGATTTCCTCCTACAATGAGCAGTTCTTC
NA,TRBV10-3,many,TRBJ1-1,CAIRISTGWGAEAFF,TGTGCCATCAGAATCAGCACAGGGTGGGGGGCTGAAGCTTTCTTT
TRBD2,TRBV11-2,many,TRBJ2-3,CASSLEPTGAGGNSDTQYF,TGTGCCAGCAGCTTAGAACCGACGGGGGCGGGGGGGAATTCAGATACGCAGTATTTT
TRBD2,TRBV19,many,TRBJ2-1,CASSKRGTSGGAGDEQFF,TGTGCCAGTAGCAAACGCGGGACTAGCGGGGGGGCCGGCGATGAGCAGTTCTTC
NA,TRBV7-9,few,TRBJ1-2,CASSLNQGQLGGYTF,TGTGCCAGCAGCCTCAATCAGGGGCAGCTAGGAGGCTACACCTTC
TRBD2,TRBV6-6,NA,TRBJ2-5,CASSYSIGAGEEETQYF,TGTGCCAGCAGTTACTCGATCGGGGCGGGGGAGGAAGAGACCCAGTACTTC
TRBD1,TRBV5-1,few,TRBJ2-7,CASRVGQGGNEQYF,TGCGCCAGCAGGGTCGGACAGGGGGGTAACGAGCAGTACTTC
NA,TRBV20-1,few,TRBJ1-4,CSARGPSTLTNEKLFF,TGCAGTGCTAGAGGACCATCGACCCTAACTAATGAAAAACTGTTTTTT
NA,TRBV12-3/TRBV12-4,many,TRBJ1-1,CASSFDGVTEAFF,TGTGCCAGCAGTTTTGACGGAGTCACTGAAGCTTTCTTT
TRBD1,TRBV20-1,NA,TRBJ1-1,CSARDRGFTEAFF,TGCAGTGCTAGGGACAGGGGGTTCACTGAAGCTTTCTTT
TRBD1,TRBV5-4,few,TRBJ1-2,CASSFRDRGLDGYTF,TGTGCCAGCAGCTTCCGGGACAGGGGATTGGATGGCTACACCTTC
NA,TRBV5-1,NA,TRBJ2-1,CASSRHPDLNYNEQFF,TGCGCCAGCAGCCGCCATCCGGACCTTAATTACAATGAGCAGTTCTTC
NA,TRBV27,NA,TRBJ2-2,CASSTVDGTGELFF,TGTGCCAGCAGTACAGTGGACGGAACCGGGGAGCTGTTTTTT
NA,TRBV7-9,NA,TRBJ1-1,CASSIPGGEEAFF,TGTGCCAGCAGCATCCCCGGGGGGGAAGAAGCTTTCTTT
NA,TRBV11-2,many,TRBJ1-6,CASSLDQLGRRNSPLHF,TGTGCCAGCAGCTTAGATCAGCTGGGACGGAGGAATTCACCCCTCCACTTT
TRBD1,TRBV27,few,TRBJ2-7,CAARDRAYEQYF,TGTGCCGCCCGGGACAGGGCCTACGAGCAGTACTTC
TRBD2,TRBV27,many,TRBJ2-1,CASSLSGSGGNEQFF,TGTGCCAGCAGTTTATCCGGGTCGGGGGGCAATGAGCAGTTCTTC
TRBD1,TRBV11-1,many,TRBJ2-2,CASSRGQGAGELFF,TGTGCCAGCAGCCGCGGACAGGGGGCCGGGGAGCTGTTTTTT
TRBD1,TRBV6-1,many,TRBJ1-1,CASDRGGTEAFF,TGTGCCAGCGACAGGGGGGGTACTGAAGCTTTCTTT
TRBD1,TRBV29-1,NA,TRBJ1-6,CGVRTGTGRYSPLHF,TGCGGCGTTCGAACCGGGACAGGGAGATATTCACCCCTCCACTTT
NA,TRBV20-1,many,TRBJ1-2,CSASDGVGYTF,TGCAGTGCTAGTGATGGGGTTGGCTACACCTTC
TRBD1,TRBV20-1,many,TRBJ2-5,CSASSAGQGTETQYF,TGCAGTGCTTCCTCGGCGGGACAGGGGACGGAGACCCAGTACTTC
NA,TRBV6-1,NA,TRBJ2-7,CASSRDRYEQYF,TGTGCCAGCAGCAGAGATCGATACGAGCAGTACTTC
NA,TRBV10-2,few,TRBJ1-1,CASGTRTVMNTEAFF,TGCGCCAGCGGTACACGGACGGTAATGAACACTGAAGCTTTCTTT
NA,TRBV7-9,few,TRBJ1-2,CASSSENYGYTF,TGTGCCAGCAGCTCTGAAAACTATGGCTACACCTTC
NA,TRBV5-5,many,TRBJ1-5,CASSVGVGNQPQHF,TGTGCCAGCAGTGTAGGCGTGGGAAATCAGCCCCAGCATTTT
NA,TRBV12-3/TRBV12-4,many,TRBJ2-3,CASSFIGQGRDTQYF,TGTGCCAGCAGTTTTATCGGGCAGGGTAGGGATACGCAGTATTTT
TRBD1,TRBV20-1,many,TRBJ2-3,CSASLTGGRFATQYF,TGCAGTGCTAGCTTGACAGGGGGCCGCTTCGCTACGCAGTATTTT
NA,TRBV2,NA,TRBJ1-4,CASSAFLTNEKLFF,TGTGCCAGCAGTGCTTTTTTAACTAATGAAAAACTGTTTTTT
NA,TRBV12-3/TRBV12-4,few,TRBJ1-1,CASSLQRDTVMNTEAFF,TGTGCCAGCAGCCTACAGAGGGACACCGTCATGAACACTGAAGCTTTCTTT
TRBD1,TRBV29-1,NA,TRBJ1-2,CSVLTGGDYGYTF,TGCAGCGTTTTGACAGGGGGCGACTATGGCTACACCTTC
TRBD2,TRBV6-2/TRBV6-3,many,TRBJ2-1,CASSYGGGAFYNEQFF,TGTGCCAGCAGTTACGGCGGGGGGGCCTTCTACAATGAGCAGTTCTTC
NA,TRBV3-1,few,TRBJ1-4,CASSQEGRGGNEKLFF,TGTGCCAGCAGCCAAGAAGGGAGGGGTGGTAATGAAAAACTGTTTTTT
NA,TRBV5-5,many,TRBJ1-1,CASSLDAGLQNTEAFF,TGTGCCAGCAGCTTGGACGCCGGGCTCCAGAACACTGAAGCTTTCTTT
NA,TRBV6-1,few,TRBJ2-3,CASSRDSPSDTQYF,TGTGCCAGCAGCCGGGACTCTCCCTCAGATACGCAGTATTTT